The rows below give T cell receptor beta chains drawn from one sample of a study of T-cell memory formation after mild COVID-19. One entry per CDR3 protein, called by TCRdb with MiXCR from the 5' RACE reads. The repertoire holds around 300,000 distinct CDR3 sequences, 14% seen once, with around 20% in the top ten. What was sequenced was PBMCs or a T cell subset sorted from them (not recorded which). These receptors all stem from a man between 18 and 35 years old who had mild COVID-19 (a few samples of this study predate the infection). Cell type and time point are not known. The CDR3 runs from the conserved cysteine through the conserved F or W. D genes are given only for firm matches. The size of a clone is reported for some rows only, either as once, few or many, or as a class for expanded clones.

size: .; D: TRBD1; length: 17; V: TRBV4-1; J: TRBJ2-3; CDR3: CASSPYSTGGMTDTQYF; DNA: TGCGCCAGCAGCCCTTACTCGACAGGGGGAATGACAGATACGCAGTATTTT
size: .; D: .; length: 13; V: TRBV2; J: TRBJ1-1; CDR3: CASSEGPGTEAFF; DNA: TGTGCCAGCAGTGAAGGCCCAGGCACCGAAGCTTTCTTT
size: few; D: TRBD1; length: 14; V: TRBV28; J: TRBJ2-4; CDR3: CASTDRLGANIQYF; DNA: TGTGCCAGCACGGACAGGCTAGGGGCCAACATTCAGTACTTC
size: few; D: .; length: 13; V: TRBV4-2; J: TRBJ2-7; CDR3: CASSQDSGYEQYF; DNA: TGTGCCAGCAGCCAGGATAGCGGATACGAGCAGTACTTC
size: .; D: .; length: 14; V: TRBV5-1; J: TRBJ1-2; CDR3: CASSKDIGVYGYTF; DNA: TGCGCCAGCAGCAAAGATATTGGAGTCTATGGCTACACCTTC
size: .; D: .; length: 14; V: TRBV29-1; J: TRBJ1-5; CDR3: CSVLWGGSNQPQHF; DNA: TGCAGCGTCCTCTGGGGGGGTAGCAATCAGCCCCAGCATTTT
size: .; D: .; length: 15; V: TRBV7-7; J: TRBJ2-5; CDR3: CASSLEGHGGQTQYF; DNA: TGTGCCAGCAGCTTAGAGGGACACGGAGGGCAGACCCAGTACTTC
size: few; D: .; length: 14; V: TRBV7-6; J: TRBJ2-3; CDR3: CASSSGTPSDTQYF; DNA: TGTGCCAGCAGCTCCGGGACTCCTTCAGATACGCAGTATTTT
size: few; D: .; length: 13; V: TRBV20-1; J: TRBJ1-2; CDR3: CSARGEGNYGYTF; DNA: TGCAGTGCTAGAGGGGAGGGGAACTATGGCTACACCTTC
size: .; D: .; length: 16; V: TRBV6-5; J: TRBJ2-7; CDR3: CASSYSSQGSSYEQYF; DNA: TGTGCCAGCAGTTACTCGAGTCAGGGGAGCTCCTACGAGCAGTACTTC
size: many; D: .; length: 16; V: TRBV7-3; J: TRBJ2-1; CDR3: CASSLTPGTPNNEQFF; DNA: TGTGCCAGCAGCTTAACACCCGGGACGCCTAACAATGAGCAGTTCTTC
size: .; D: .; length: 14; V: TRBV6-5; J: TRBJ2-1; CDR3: CASRQALAYNEQFF; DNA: TGTGCCAGCAGACAAGCTCTCGCCTACAATGAGCAGTTCTTC
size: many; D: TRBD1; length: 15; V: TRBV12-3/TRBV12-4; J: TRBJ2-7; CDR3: CASSSRQGKRYEQYF; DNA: TGTGCCAGCAGTTCGCGACAGGGGAAACGCTACGAGCAGTACTTC
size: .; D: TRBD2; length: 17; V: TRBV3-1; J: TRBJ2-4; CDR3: CASSQGPRLAAGGVQYF; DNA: TGTGCCAGCAGCCAAGGGCCGAGACTAGCGGCCGGGGGTGTTCAGTACTTC
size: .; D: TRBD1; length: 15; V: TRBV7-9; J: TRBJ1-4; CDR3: CASSYRQGGPEKLFF; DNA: TGTGCCAGCAGCTACCGACAGGGAGGACCTGAAAAACTGTTTTTT
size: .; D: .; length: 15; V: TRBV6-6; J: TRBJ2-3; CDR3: CASGSPGRITDTQYF; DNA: TGTGCCAGCGGATCGCCGGGACGGATCACAGATACGCAGTATTTT
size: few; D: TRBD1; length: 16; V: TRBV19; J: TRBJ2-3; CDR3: CASSIGGQGRTDTQYF; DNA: TGTGCCAGTAGTATCGGAGGACAGGGGCGCACAGATACGCAGTATTTT
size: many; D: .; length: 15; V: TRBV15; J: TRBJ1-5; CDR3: CATSRDRDSNQPQHF; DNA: TGTGCCACCAGCAGAGACAGGGATAGCAATCAGCCCCAGCATTTT
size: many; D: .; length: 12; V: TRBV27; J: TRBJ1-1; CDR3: CASSPNMLEAFF; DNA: TGTGCCAGCAGTCCCAATATGCTTGAAGCTTTCTTT
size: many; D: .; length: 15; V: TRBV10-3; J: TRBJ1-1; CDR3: CAISEGGASGTEAFF; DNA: TGTGCCATCAGTGAAGGGGGGGCGAGTGGGACTGAAGCTTTCTTT
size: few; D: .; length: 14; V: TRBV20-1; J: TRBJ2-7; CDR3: CSANPGKRSYEQYF; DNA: TGCAGTGCCAATCCCGGGAAAAGGAGCTACGAGCAGTACTTC
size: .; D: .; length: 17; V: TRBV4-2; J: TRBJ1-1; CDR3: CASSQAQGEGGSTEAFF; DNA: TGTGCCAGCAGCCAAGCGCAGGGTGAAGGGGGTAGCACTGAAGCTTTCTTT
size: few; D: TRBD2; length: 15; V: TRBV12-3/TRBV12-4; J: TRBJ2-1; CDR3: CASSAQAGGYNEQFF; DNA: TGTGCCAGCAGTGCCCAGGCGGGGGGATACAATGAGCAGTTCTTC
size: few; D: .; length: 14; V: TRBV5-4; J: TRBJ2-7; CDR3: CASSAGTNTYEQYF; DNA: TGTGCCAGCAGCGCCGGGACCAACACCTACGAGCAGTACTTC
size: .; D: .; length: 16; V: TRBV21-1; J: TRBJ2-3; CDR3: CASSKGQGSSTDTQYF; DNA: TGTGCCAGCAGCAAAGGTCAGGGATCTAGCACAGATACGCAGTATTTT
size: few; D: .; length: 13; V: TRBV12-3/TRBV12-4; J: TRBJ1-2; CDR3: CASSFRGAYGYTF; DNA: TGTGCCAGCAGTTTCAGGGGCGCCTATGGCTACACCTTC
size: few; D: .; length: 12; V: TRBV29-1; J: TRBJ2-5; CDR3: CSVGRGEETQYF; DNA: TGCAGCGTGGGGCGCGGGGAAGAGACCCAGTACTTC
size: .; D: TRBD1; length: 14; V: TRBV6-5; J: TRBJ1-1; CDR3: CASSEHADRGQAFF; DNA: TGTGCCAGCAGTGAACACGCGGACAGGGGCCAAGCTTTCTTT
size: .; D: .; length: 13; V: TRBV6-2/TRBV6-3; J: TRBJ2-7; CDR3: CASRRDLSYEQYF; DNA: TGTGCCAGCAGGAGGGACCTATCCTACGAGCAGTACTTC
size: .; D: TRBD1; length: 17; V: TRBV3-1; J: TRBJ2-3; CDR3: CASTFGAAGGNKDTQYF; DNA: TGTGCCAGCACCTTCGGGGCGGCAGGGGGCAACAAGGATACGCAGTATTTT
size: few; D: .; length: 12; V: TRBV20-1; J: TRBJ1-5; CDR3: CSAIERGQPQHF; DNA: TGCAGTGCTATTGAGAGGGGACAGCCCCAGCATTTT
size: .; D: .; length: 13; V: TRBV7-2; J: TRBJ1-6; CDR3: CASSWGRDSPLHF; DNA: TGTGCCAGCAGCTGGGGTCGGGATTCACCCCTCCACTTT
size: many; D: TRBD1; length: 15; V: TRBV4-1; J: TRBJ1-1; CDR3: CASRDRGVSNTEAFF; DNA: TGCGCCAGCAGGGACAGGGGTGTTTCGAACACTGAAGCTTTCTTT
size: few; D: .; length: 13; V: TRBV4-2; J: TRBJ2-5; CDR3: CASSQVLQETQYF; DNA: TGTGCCAGCAGCCAGGTCCTCCAAGAGACCCAGTACTTC
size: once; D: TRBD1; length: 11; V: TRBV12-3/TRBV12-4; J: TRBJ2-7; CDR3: CASSRTGEQYF; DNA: TGTGCCAGCAGTCGGACAGGCGAGCAGTACTTC
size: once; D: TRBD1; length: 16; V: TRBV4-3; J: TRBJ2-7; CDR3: CASSQDGTGPTYEQYF; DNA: TGCGCCAGCAGCCAAGATGGGACAGGACCCACCTACGAGCAGTACTTC
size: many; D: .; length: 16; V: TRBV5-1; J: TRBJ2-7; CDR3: CASSLASGTGLGEQYF; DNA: TGCGCCAGCAGCTTGGCCTCCGGGACTGGGCTTGGGGAGCAGTACTTC